In its sample, the clone carrying this TCR beta chain was seen many times. The antigen is undetermined. This entry comes from a study of T cells in Graves' hyperthyroidism and ophthalmopathy. Study-level points and caveats: Separating ophthalmopathy from stable hyperthyroidism was achieved by a 13 V-J model.

Hyperthyroidism had been newly diagnosed in patients aged 18 to 65, and its duration was under 2 months. Each diagnosis was grounded in clinical symptoms, serum thyroxine and TRAb, thyroid ultrasound, and orbital computed tomography. Template material for amplifying TCR beta CDR3 regions consisted of RNA transcripts. Researchers ran a first-round RT-PCR on the TCR CDR3 using the HTBI primer set. TCRdb independently ran MiXCR on the multiplex PCR reads; one entry per CDR3 protein. The profile shows 550,000 to 600,000 distinct CDR3 sequences, approximately 15% of them singletons. Sequenced sample: blood. The clonotype was recovered from a woman aged 18-29 years with Graves' hyperthyroidism.

CDR3 region: CSARPGTSAYNEQFF. The DNA for the CDR3 is TGCAGTGCTAGACCAGGGACTAGCGCCTACAATGAGCAGTTCTTC. This sequence joins TRBV20-1 and TRBJ2-1; 10 nucleotides match TRBD2. The CDR3 runs to 15 residues. Losses at the gene ends were 2 bases for V and 2 bases for J; bases not matched to a gene: 3. Germline V gives CDR1 DFQATT, CDR2 SNEGSKA (reference sequence).